Included here is one T cell receptor beta chain sequence, with context. The read comes to an end 3 residues before the CDR3 does, leaving the germline J gene to fill in the end. This sample was taken from a study of T cells in women clearing cervical HPV infection. Background on the study: Controls' single incident HPV16 infection cleared within 12 months without precancer.

The CDR3 is 14 residues long. Germline lookup yields CDR1 DFQATT and CDR2 SNEGSKA (reference sequence). Trimming removed 3 bases from V and 0 bases from J; junction bases left unmatched: 1. Measured with immunoSEQ multiplex PCR; TCRdb has only the in-frame clones, and not every one. In total, the table holds approximately 40,000 clones. The chain couples TRBV20-1 to TRBJ2-1; 8 bases are a match to TRBD2. The origin of this receptor is a woman between 18 and 70 years old with a cervical HPV16 infection that either progressed to CIN3+ or cleared (not recorded which). Sequencing was performed on blood buffy coat. CDR3 sequence reads: CSARSGSSYNEQFF. CDR3 DNA, as far as it was read: TGCAGTGCTAGGAGCGGGAGCTCCTACAATGAG.